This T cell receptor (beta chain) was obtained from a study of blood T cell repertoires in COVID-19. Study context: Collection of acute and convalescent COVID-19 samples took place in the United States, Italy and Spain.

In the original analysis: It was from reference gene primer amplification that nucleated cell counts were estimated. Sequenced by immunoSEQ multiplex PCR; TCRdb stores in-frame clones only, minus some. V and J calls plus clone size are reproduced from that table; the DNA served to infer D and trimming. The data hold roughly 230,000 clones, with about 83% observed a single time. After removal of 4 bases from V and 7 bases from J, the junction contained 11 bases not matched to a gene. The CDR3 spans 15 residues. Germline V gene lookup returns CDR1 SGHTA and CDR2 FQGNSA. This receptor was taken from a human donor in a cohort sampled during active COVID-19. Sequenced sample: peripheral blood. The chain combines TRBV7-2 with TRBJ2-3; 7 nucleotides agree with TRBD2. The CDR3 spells CASSSLGGRVNTQYF. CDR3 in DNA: TGTGCCAGCAGCTCCCTGGGCGGGAGAGTGAATACGCAGTATTTT.